This T cell receptor (beta chain) was recorded in a study of shared clonotypes between healthy human individuals. Donors, healthy HIV-negative adults, lacked recent acute infections or vaccinations. About this clone itself: The sample has other DNA sequences that encode this CDR3 too.

Measured with immunoSEQ multiplex PCR; TCRdb has only the in-frame clones, and not every one. Of over a million clones detected, roughly 96% appear once; the ten largest clones hold over 1%. Germline V lookup: CDR1 SGDLS, CDR2 YYNGEE. The CDR3 runs to 13 residues. V lost 1 base to trimming and J lost 1 base, with 5 bases between them. The specimen was naive CD4+ T cells sorted from blood. Subset denoted: CD45RA+ positively selected. The sequence was obtained from a man aged 30 to 39 in good health. V gene TRBV9 combines with J gene TRBJ1-1, with D perhaps TRBD1 (5 bases). Here the CDR3 reads CASSVRGNTEAFF. CDR3 sequence (DNA): TGTGCCAGCAGCGTAAGGGGGAACACTGAAGCTTTCTTT.